The 17 T cell receptor beta chains listed next were all sequenced from one sample in a study of T cells in Graves' hyperthyroidism and ophthalmopathy. RNA transcripts yielded amplified TCR beta CDR3 regions. HTBI primers were the set used in a first-round RT-PCR of the TCR CDR3. MiXCR was run by TCRdb on the multiplex PCR reads, yielding one entry per CDR3 protein. This sample carries roughly 650,000 distinct CDR3 sequences, about a sixth of them seen once, and the ten largest clones take more than 3%. The sequenced material came from blood. All receptors derive from a woman in her thirties or forties with Graves' ophthalmopathy.

This clonotype has more than one count but fewer than ten. The gene calls are TRBV15 and TRBJ2-6, with D possibly being TRBD1 or TRBD2 (5 bases each). The CDR3 length is 17 residues. Germline V lookup: CDR1 LNHNV, CDR2 YYDKDF (reference sequence). V was clipped by 2 bases and J by 0 bases, with 11 bases between them. CDR3 sequence reads: CATSRQGGGSGANVLTF. In DNA, the CDR3 is TGTGCCACCAGCAGACAGGGTGGGGGCTCTGGGGCCAACGTCCTGACTTTC.

The chain joins TRBV9 to TRBJ2-5; the D is unclear. With 4 bases removed from V and 2 bases from J, the gap between germline ends came to 12 bases. The germline V gene encodes CDR1 SGDLS and CDR2 YYNGEE. There are 14 residues in the CDR3. CDR3 residues: CASSRTHSQETQYF. CDR3 sequence (DNA): TGTGCCAGCAGCCGAACACATTCTCAAGAGACCCAGTACTTC.

This clonotype has ten or more counts. The chain combines TRBV20-1 with TRBJ2-3, with 7 positions matching TRBD2. Trimming removed 0 bases from V and 4 bases from J; junction bases left unmatched: 4. This CDR3 has 14 residues. Germline V gene sequence: CDR1 DFQATT, CDR2 SNEGSKA (reference sequence). The CDR3 DNA follows: TGCAGTGCTAGAGACCGGGCGGGAGCAGATACGCAGTATTTT. This gives the protein CSARDRAGADTQYF.

This rearrangement joins TRBV28 to TRBJ2-2; TRBD2 aligns across 8 bases. V gave up 6 bases and J gave up 5 bases; unmatched junction bases: 8. CDR1 is MDHEN, CDR2 SYDVKM, per germline. The CDR3 contains 15 residues. The CDR3 region is CASSLPPGGTGELFF. The CDR3 region has the DNA TGTGCCAGCAGCCTCCCACCGGGAGGGACCGGGGAGCTGTTTTTT.

Details on this clonotype: One end of the junction is discordant with germline, which a read error may explain. J is TRBJ1-3 and V is TRBV5-1, with 7 positions matching TRBD1. The CDR3 extends over 19 amino acids. The germline V gene encodes CDR1 SGHRS and CDR2 YFSETQ. The CDR3 bases are TGCGCCAGCAGCTTGGGACAGGGAGGCAGGGGCGCCTCTGGAGACACCATATATTTT. Translating gives CASSLGQGGRGASGDTIYF.

This clonotype was observed a few times. V and J are TRBV7-9 and TRBJ2-1; TRBD2 matches at 11 bases. The CDR3 totals 16 residues. J lost 3 bases, V lost 5 bases, and 6 bases had no gene match. Germline CDR1 reads SEHNR; CDR2 reads FQNEAQ (reference sequence). This chain's CDR3 is CASSPTSGDYYNEQFF. The CDR3 DNA sequence: TGTGCCAGCAGCCCGACTAGCGGGGATTACTACAATGAGCAGTTCTTC.

This clonotype appeared once. It may be a read error: a sequence one base away is much more abundant. The chain carries TRBV20-1 and TRBJ1-2; D unclear. The CDR3 has 12 residues. In germline, CDR1 is DFQATT, CDR2 SNEGSKA (reference sequence). CDR3 in DNA: TGCAGTGCTAGAGTATCGGCCACTGGCTGCACCTTC. Its protein is CSARVSATGCTF.

This clonotype appeared many times. A much larger clonotype is one base distant, so this may be a read error. J is TRBJ2-5 and V is TRBV20-1; TRBD2 aligns across 12 bases. The germline V gene encodes CDR1 DFQATT and CDR2 SNEGSKA (reference sequence). V was clipped by 2 bases and J by 3 bases; unmatched bases: 1. The CDR3 covers 14 residues. CDR3 nucleotide sequence: TGCAGTGCTAGACTAGCGGGGGGGAAAGAGACCCAGTACTTC. The encoded protein is CSARLAGGKETQYF.

The chain uses TRBV28 and TRBJ2-7, with TRBD2 matching over 7 bases. V was pared by 2 bases and J by 9 bases, with 10 bases of the junction left unmatched. This CDR3 is built from 14 residues. Germline assignment: CDR1 MDHEN and CDR2 SYDVKM. The CDR3 loop reads CASSLLGGGPGQYF. CDR3 DNA sequence: TGTGCCAGCAGTTTACTGGGGGGAGGGCCAGGGCAGTACTTC.

This clonotype has at least ten counts. The chain is built from TRBV20-1 and TRBJ2-7; no definite D call. Germline-derived CDR1 and CDR2 are DFQATT and SNEGSKA (reference sequence). V gave up 6 bases and J gave up 2 bases, with 17 bases separating them. The CDR3 extends over 14 amino acids. The CDR3 sequence is CSAISATLTYEQYF. The CDR3 nucleotides read TGCAGTGCGATCTCAGCTACCTTGACCTACGAGCAGTACTTC.

With respect to this clonotype: A much larger clone lies one base from this, so it may be a read error. V gene TRBV30 combines with J gene TRBJ1-2; TRBD1 aligns across 7 bases. The length of the CDR3 is 12 residues. Looked up from germline, CDR1 is GTSNPN and CDR2 is SVGIG (reference sequence). The CDR3 bases are TGTGCCAGGAGGTTCTACAGGGGCGGCTACACCTTC. Translating it yields CARRFYRGGYTF.

Regarding this clonotype: This may come from a read error, since a much larger clone is one base off. The V gene is TRBV11-2, the J gene TRBJ2-3, with 8 bases matching TRBD2. The length of the CDR3 is 15 residues. V was pared by 5 bases and J by 3 bases, with 7 bases of the junction left unmatched. Germline CDR1 reads SGHAT; CDR2 reads FQNNGV. In DNA form, the CDR3 reads TGTGCCAGCAGCCTTAGCGGGACGAGGACAGATACGCAGTATTTT. Protein sequence: CASSLSGTRTDTQYF.

The rearrangement links TRBV5-1 to TRBJ2-1, with 9 positions matching TRBD2. The trim removed 4 bases at V and 8 bases at J, leaving 28 bases unmatched. CDR3 length equals 21 residues. Germline values: CDR1 SGHRS, CDR2 YFSETQ. CDR3 loop: CASSPATTAGGPVLIRDEQFF. CDR3 coding DNA: TGCGCCAGCAGCCCAGCAACTACCGCGGGAGGGCCTGTGCTGATCCGGGATGAGCAGTTCTTC. Filled out from reference TRBV5-1 and TRBJ2-1, the complete variable domain reads KAGVTQTPRYLIKTRGQQVTLSCSPISGHRSVSWYQQTPGQGLQFLFEYFSETQRNKGNFPGRFSGRQFSNSRSEMNVSTLELGDSALYLCASSPATTAGGPVLIRDEQFFGPGTRLTVL.

This clonotype was picked up many times. The chain recombines TRBV11-2 with TRBJ2-2; D is ambiguous. The CDR3 is 15 amino acids. Trimming removed 1 base from V and 1 base from J, with 7 bases in between. Germline V gene sequence: CDR1 SGHAT, CDR2 FQNNGV. The CDR3 bases are TGTGCCAGCAGCTTAGGAGGTTGGAACACCGGGGAGCTGTTTTTT. Amino acid sequence: CASSLGGWNTGELFF.

The gene calls are TRBV4-1 and TRBJ1-3; D is unclear. This CDR3 has 16 amino acids. CDR1 is MGHRA, CDR2 YSYEKL, per germline. Trimming pared 0 bases from V and 2 bases from J, leaving 11 bases between. CDR3: CASSQERSEAGNTIYF. The DNA of the CDR3 is TGCGCCAGCAGCCAAGAAAGGTCAGAGGCTGGAAACACCATATATTTT.

In this sample, this clonotype turned up a few times. The chain combines TRBV4-1 with TRBJ2-5; TRBD2 matches 7 bases. Per the germline V gene, CDR1 is MGHRA and CDR2 is YSYEKL. The CDR3 has 16 residues. The ends lost 2 bases at V and 3 bases at J; junction bases unmatched: 9. CDR3 loop: CASSQSSGRAKETQYF. CDR3 bases: TGCGCCAGCAGCCAATCGAGTGGGAGGGCCAAAGAGACCCAGTACTTC.

In this sample, this clonotype turned up a few times. The chain has TRBV11-1 and TRBJ1-6; the D is unclear. Germline V lookup: CDR1 SGHAT, CDR2 FQDESV (reference sequence). Trimming stripped 0 bases from V and 9 bases from J, with 12 bases between. CDR3 length: 15 residues. CDR3 coding DNA: TGTGCCAGCAGCTTAGCGACCGAACCTTCTTCACCCCTCCACTTT. This sequence encodes CASSLATEPSSPLHF.